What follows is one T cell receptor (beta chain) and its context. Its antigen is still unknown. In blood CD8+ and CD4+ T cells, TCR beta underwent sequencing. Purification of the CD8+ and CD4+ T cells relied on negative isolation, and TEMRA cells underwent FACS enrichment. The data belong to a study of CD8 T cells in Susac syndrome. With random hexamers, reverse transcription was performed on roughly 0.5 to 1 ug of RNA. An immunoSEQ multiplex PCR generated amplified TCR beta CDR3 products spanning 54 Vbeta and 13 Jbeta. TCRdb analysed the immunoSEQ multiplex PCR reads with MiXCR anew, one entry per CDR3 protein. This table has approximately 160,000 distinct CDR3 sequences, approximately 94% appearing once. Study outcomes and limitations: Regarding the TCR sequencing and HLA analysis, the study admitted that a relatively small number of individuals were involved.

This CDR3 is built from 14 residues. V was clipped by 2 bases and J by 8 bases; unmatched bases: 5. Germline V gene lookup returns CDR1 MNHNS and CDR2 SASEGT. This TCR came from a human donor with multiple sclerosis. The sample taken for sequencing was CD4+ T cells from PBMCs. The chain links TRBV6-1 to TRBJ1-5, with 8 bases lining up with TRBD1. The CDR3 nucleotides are TGTGCCAGCAGTGAAATGACAGGGGTAAAGCCCCAGCATTTT. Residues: CASSEMTGVKPQHF.